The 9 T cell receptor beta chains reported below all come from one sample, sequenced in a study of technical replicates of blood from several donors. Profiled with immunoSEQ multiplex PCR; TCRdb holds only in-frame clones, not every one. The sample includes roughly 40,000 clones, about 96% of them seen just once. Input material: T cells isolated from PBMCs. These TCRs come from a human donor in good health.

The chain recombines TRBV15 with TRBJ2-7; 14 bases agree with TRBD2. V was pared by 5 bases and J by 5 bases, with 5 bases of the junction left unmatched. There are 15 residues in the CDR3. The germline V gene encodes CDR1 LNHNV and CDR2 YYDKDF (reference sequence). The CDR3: CATSLGGLAGDEQYF. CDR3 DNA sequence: TGTGCCACCAGCTTAGGGGGACTAGCGGGAGACGAGCAGTACTTC.

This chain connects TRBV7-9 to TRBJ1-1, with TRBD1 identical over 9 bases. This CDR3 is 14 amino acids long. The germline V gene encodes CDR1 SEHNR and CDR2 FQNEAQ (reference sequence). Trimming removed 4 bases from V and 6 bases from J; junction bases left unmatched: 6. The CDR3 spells CASSSGTGIPEAFF. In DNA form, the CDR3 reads TGTGCCAGCAGCTCGGGGACAGGGATCCCTGAAGCTTTCTTT.

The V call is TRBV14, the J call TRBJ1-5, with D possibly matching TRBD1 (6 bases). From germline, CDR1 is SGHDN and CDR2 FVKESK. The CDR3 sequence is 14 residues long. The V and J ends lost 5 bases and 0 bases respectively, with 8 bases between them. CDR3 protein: CASSRGYSNQPQHF. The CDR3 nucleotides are TGTGCCAGCAGCAGGGGGTATAGCAATCAGCCCCAGCATTTT.

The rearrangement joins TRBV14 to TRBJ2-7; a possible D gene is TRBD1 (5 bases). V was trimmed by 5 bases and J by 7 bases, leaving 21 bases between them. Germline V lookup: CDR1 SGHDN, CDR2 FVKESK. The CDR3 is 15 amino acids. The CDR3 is CASSESLFGAGEQYF. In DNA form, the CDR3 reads TGTGCCAGCAGCGAATCCCTCTTTGGGGCTGGGGAGCAGTACTTC.

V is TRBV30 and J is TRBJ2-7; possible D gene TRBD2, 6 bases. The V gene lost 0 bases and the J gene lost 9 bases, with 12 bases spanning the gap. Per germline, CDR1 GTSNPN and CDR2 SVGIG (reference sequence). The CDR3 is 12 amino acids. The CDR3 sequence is CAWSVVGGVQYF. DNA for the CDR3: TGTGCCTGGAGTGTGGTGGGAGGAGTGCAGTACTTC.

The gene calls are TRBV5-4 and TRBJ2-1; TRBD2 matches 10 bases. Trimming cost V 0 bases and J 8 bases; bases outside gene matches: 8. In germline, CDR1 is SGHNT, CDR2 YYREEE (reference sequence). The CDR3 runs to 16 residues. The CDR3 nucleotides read TGTGCCAGCAGCTTGGTAGCGGGAGGATTGACGGATGAGCAGTTCTTC. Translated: CASSLVAGGLTDEQFF.

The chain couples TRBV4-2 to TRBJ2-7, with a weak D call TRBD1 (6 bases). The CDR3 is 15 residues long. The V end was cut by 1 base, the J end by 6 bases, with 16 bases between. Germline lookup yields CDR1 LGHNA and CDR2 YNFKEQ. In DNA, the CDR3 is TGTGCCAGCAGCCAAGTCGTGGGACACTTTAGCGAGCAGTACTTC. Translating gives CASSQVVGHFSEQYF.

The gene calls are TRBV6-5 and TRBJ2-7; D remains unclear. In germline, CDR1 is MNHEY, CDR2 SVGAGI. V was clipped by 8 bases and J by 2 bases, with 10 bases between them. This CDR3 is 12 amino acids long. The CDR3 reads CASLGSTYEQYF. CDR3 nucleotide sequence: TGTGCCAGCCTGGGCAGCACCTACGAGCAGTACTTC.

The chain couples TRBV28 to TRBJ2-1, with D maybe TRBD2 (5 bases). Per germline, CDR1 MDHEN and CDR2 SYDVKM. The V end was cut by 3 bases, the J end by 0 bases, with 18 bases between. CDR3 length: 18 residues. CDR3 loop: CASSFSPAAGASYNEQFF. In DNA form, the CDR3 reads TGTGCCAGCAGTTTTAGCCCGGCGGCGGGCGCCTCCTACAATGAGCAGTTCTTC. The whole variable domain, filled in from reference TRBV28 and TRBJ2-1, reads DVKVTQSSRYLVKRTGEKVFLECVQDMDHENMFWYRQDPGLGLRLIYFSYDVKMKEKGDIPEGYSVSREKKERFSLILESASTNQTSMYLCASSFSPAAGASYNEQFFGPGTRLTVL.